The 20 T cell receptor beta chains below were found in one sample sequenced in a study of OX40 agonist ivuxolimab in advanced cancers. Some clones are missing from TCRdb's copy, which holds only in-frame ones; the method was immunoSEQ multiplex PCR. The sample shows about 50,000 clones, approximately 91% of them seen only once. The material sequenced was CD4+ or CD8+ T cells sorted from blood, taken in a trial of the OX40 agonist ivuxolimab. These receptors were collected from an adult with an advanced solid tumor such as melanoma, head and neck, liver or kidney cancer.

The chain combines TRBV15 with TRBJ1-2; D unresolved. The CDR3 is 16 residues long. The V gene's germline CDR1 is LNHNV and CDR2 YYDKDF (reference sequence). Trimming took 5 bases from V and 4 from J, leaving 20 bases between them. CDR3 amino acids: CATSGPDSGVGYGYTF. The CDR3 DNA is TGTGCCACCAGCGGGCCGGACTCCGGGGTCGGCTATGGCTACACCTTC.

CDR3 in amino acids: CASSPWTDYQETQYF. CDR3 nucleotide sequence: TGTGCCAGCAGTCCTTGGACTGACTACCAAGAGACCCAGTACTTC. The V call is TRBV27, the J call TRBJ2-5; possibly TRBD2 for D (5 bases). The CDR3 has 15 amino acids. V was cut by 5 bases and J by 0 bases, with 13 bases left in between. In germline, CDR1 is MNHEY, CDR2 SMNVEV (reference sequence).

The chain employs TRBV19 and TRBJ1-4; the match to TRBD1 covers 11 bases. Trimming cost V 4 bases and J 3 bases; bases outside gene matches: 4. Germline CDR1 reads LNHDA; CDR2 reads SQIVND (reference sequence). This CDR3 region has 16 residues. CDR3 coding DNA: TGTGCCAGTAGTAAGGACAGGGGGCTTCCTAATGAAAAACTGTTTTTT. Amino acids: CASSKDRGLPNEKLFF.

Here the CDR3 reads CASSHGGQEAFF. In DNA, the CDR3 is TGTGCCAGCAGCCACGGTGGCCAAGAAGCTTTCTTT. This chain links TRBV7-9 with TRBJ1-1; D gene ambiguous. Per germline, CDR1 SEHNR and CDR2 FQNEAQ (reference sequence). The CDR3 is made up of 12 amino acids. V gave up 5 bases and J gave up 8 bases, with 12 bases separating them. The full variable domain, its missing parts supplied by reference TRBV7-9 and TRBJ1-1, is DTGVSQNPRHKITKRGQNVTFRCDPISEHNRLYWYRQTLGQGPEFLTYFQNEAQLEKSRLLSDRFSAERPKGSFSTLEIQRTEQGDSAMYLCASSHGGQEAFFGQGTRLTVV.

This chain connects TRBV9 to TRBJ2-3; the match to TRBD2 covers 12 bases. V gave up 2 bases and J gave up 4 bases; unmatched junction bases: 5. Germline V CDR1 and CDR2: SGDLS, YYNGEE. The CDR3 spans 16 residues. The CDR3 nucleotides read TGTGCCAGCAGCGTTCTAGCGGGGGGGACGGCAGATACGCAGTATTTT. Translated: CASSVLAGGTADTQYF.

Points on this clone: Other DNA sequences from this sample encode an identical CDR3 as well. The chain has TRBV27 and TRBJ1-6; D call uncertain. Germline V gene data show CDR1 as MNHEY and CDR2 as SMNVEV (reference sequence). V was cut by 6 bases and J by 6 bases, with 6 bases left in between. This CDR3 spans 12 amino acids. CDR3 amino acids: CASRPFNSPLHF. The CDR3 bases are TGTGCCAGCAGGCCTTTTAATTCACCCCTCCACTTT.

The V and J genes are TRBV18 and TRBJ2-7; a possible D gene is TRBD2 (6 bases). V lost 0 bases and J lost 2, with 20 bases in between. Per germline, CDR1 KGHSH and CDR2 LQKENI. The CDR3 contains 18 residues. In DNA form, the CDR3 reads TGTGCCAGCTCACCACCGATGACGGAACAGCGGGTAACCTACGAGCAGTACTTC. It translates to CASSPPMTEQRVTYEQYF.

The genes are TRBV18 and TRBJ2-2, with D possibly TRBD1 on 6 matching bases. Germline V gene data show CDR1 as KGHSH and CDR2 as LQKENI. The CDR3 has 12 amino acids. The germline V and J ends were trimmed by 8 bases and 5 bases, with 9 bases remaining between them. The CDR3, as DNA: TGTGCCAGCACAAGGGGGACCGGGGAGCTGTTTTTT. It is translated as CASTRGTGELFF.

The chain couples TRBV5-6 to TRBJ1-1; 8 positions match TRBD1. The CDR3 contains 14 residues. Trimming removed 4 bases from V and 6 bases from J; junction bases left unmatched: 8. Germline V lookup: CDR1 SGHDT, CDR2 YYEEEE. CDR3 sequence reads: CASSLGTGLSEAFF. CDR3 sequence (DNA): TGTGCCAGCAGCCTGGGGACAGGTTTATCTGAAGCTTTCTTT.

This chain connects TRBV6-1 to TRBJ1-5; 7 bases are shared with TRBD1. The V gene end was trimmed by 2 bases and the J gene end by 3 bases; junction bases not matched to a gene: 7. Germline CDR1 is MNHNS and CDR2 is SASEGT. This CDR3 is built from 16 residues. The CDR3 spells CASSERNRGYNQPQHF. The CDR3 DNA follows: TGTGCCAGCAGTGAAAGGAACAGGGGATACAATCAGCCCCAGCATTTT.

The rearrangement links TRBV9 to TRBJ1-4; D remains unclear. CDR3 length: 14 residues. The V gene's germline CDR1 is SGDLS and CDR2 YYNGEE. Trimming removed 3 bases at V and 0 bases at J, with 6 bases between. The CDR3 here is CASSDIATNEKLFF. The CDR3 bases are TGTGCCAGCAGCGATATAGCAACTAATGAAAAACTGTTTTTT.

This chain uses TRBV4-1 with TRBJ1-2, with D perhaps matching TRBD1 (5 bases). This CDR3 region has 15 residues. V lost 1 base and J lost 8, with 17 bases in between. Germline V lookup: CDR1 MGHRA, CDR2 YSYEKL. CDR3 DNA: TGCGCCAGCAGCCAAGTTTTCCAGGGCGGTGAGGGCTACACCTTC. It codes for CASSQVFQGGEGYTF.

The chain couples TRBV27 to TRBJ2-7; D unclear. Trimming took 0 bases from V and 1 from J, leaving 7 bases between them. Germline lookup yields CDR1 MNHEY and CDR2 SMNVEV (reference sequence). The CDR3 sequence is 14 residues long. As DNA, the CDR3 is TGTGCCAGCAGTTTATCGCCCGATTCCTACGAGCAGTACGTC. Translating gives CASSLSPDSYEQYV.

This chain links TRBV19 with TRBJ2-5; 7 bases line up with TRBD2. From germline, CDR1 is LNHDA and CDR2 SQIVND (reference sequence). The V and J ends lost 5 bases and 5 bases, in that order; junction bases with no gene match: 5. The CDR3 is made up of 13 amino acids. The CDR3 sequence: CASSPVGGETQYF. The CDR3 DNA reads as TGTGCCAGTAGTCCTGTGGGGGGGGAGACCCAGTACTTC. Drawing the rest from reference TRBV19 and TRBJ2-5, the complete variable domain is DGGITQSPKYLFRKEGQNVTLSCEQNLNHDAMYWYRQDPGQGLRLIYYSQIVNDFQKGDIAEGYSVSREKKESFPLTVTSAQKNPTAFYLCASSPVGGETQYFGPGTRLLVL.

The rearrangement uses TRBV27 and TRBJ2-2, with 7 bases lining up with TRBD1. The germline CDR1 and CDR2 sequences are MNHEY and SMNVEV (reference sequence). After removal of 8 bases from V and 1 base from J, the junction contained 10 bases not matched to a gene. The CDR3 is 16 residues long. In DNA form, the CDR3 reads TGTGCCAGCTCTTTCCGGGACAGATTGAACACCGGGGAGCTGTTTTTT. Translated, it gives CASSFRDRLNTGELFF.

The rearrangement links TRBV12-5 to TRBJ2-1, with 9 bases fitting TRBD1. After removal of 4 bases from V and 8 bases from J, the junction contained 15 bases not matched to a gene. The CDR3 consists of 17 residues. CDR1 and CDR2 (germline): LGHNT, FRNRAP. CDR3 bases: TGTGCTAGTGGTTACAGCTTCGACAGGGGGAGGGTATATGAGCAGTTCTTC. Translating it yields CASGYSFDRGRVYEQFF.

The chain uses TRBV11-2 and TRBJ1-1; the D is unclear. The V gene's germline CDR1 is SGHAT and CDR2 FQNNGV. The V end was cut by 5 bases, the J end by 3 bases, with 7 bases between. CDR3 size: 12 residues. CDR3 sequence (DNA): TGTGCCAGCAGCCGCGGCGACACTGAAGCTTTCTTT. Its translation: CASSRGDTEAFF.

The chain links TRBV29-1 to TRBJ1-2, with 12 bases aligning to TRBD1. After removal of 3 bases from V and 4 bases from J, the junction contained 9 bases not matched to a gene. CDR1 SQVTM and CDR2 ANQGSEA come from the germline V gene. There are 16 residues in the CDR3. This CDR3 is CSVDGDRGLHSYGYTF. The DNA of the CDR3 is TGCAGCGTTGATGGGGACAGGGGGCTTCATAGCTATGGCTACACCTTC.

The genes are TRBV7-9 and TRBJ1-2; D is possibly TRBD1 (6 bases). The germline V gene has CDR1 SEHNR and CDR2 FQNEAQ (reference sequence). V lost 4 bases, J lost 3 bases, and 15 bases lay in between. The CDR3 sequence is 15 residues long. CDR3 sequence: CASSSTGAEYYGYTF. CDR3 DNA: TGTGCCAGCAGCTCCACGGGGGCGGAATACTATGGCTACACCTTC.

This clone has just one count. No conserved phenylalanine or tryptophan is present at the end of the CDR3, so a read error is the likely explanation. Because the CDR3's place on the DNA is in doubt, the DNA is left out and the CDR3 is given as listed by TCRdb. The CDR3 sequence: CASSQDSGQGD. The gene calls are TRBV14 and TRBJ1-2. The CDR3 spans 11 amino acids, including both terminal residues. Germline V gene lookup returns CDR1 SGHDN and CDR2 FVKESK.